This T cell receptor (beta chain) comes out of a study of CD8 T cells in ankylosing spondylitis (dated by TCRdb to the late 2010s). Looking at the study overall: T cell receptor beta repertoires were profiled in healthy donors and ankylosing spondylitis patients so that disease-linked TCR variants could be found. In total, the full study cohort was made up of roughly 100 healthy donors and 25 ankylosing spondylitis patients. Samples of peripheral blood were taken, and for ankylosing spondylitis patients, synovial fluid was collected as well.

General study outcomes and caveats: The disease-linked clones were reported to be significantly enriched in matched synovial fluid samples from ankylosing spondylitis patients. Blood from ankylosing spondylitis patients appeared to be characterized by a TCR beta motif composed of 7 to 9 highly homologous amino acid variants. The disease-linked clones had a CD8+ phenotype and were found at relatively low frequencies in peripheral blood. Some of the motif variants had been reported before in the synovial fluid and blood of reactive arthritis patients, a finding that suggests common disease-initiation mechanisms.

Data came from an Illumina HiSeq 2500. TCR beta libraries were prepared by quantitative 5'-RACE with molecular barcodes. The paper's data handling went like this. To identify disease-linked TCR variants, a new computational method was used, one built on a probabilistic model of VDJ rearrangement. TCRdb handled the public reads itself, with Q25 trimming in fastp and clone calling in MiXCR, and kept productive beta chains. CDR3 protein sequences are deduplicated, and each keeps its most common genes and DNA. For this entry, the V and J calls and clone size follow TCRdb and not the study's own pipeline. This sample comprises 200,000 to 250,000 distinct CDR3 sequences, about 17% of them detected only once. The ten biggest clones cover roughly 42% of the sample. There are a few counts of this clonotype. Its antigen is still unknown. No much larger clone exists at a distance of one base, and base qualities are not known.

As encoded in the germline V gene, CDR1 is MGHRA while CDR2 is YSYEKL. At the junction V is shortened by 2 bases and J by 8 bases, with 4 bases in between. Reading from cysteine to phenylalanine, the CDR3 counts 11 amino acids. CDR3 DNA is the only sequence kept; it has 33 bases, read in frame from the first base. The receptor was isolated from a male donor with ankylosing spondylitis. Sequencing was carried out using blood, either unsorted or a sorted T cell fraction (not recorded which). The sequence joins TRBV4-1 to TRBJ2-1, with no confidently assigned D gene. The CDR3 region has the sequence CASSQLDEQFF. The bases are TGCGCCAGCAGCCAATTGGATGAGCAGTTCTTC.